This TCR beta chain was documented in a study of T cells expressing NK-cell markers. On the study more broadly: Repertoires of TCR beta were obtained from T cells sorted as CD3+CD56+NKG2C+, CD3+CD56+NKG2C- and CD3+CD56-NKG2C+.

Study-wide findings and caveats: The dominant NKG2C+ clonotypes represented about 1.0-8% of CD8+ T cells in more than five donors.

CDR3 size: 14 residues. Germline-derived CDR1 and CDR2 are DFQATT and SNEGSKA (reference sequence). For this clonotype: Its antigen remains unidentified.

Beta-chain TCR cDNA was generated via 5'RACE template switching with UMIs. TCRdb processed the 5' RACE reads again and assigns one entry to each CDR3 protein, with no DNA. The sample includes about 160,000 distinct CDR3 sequences. Sequencing input: blood T cells: a sorted CD56 or NKG2C T cell subset, CD4+ or CD8+ T cells, or bulk PBMC T cells (not recorded which). This chain links TRBV20-1 with TRBJ2-2. The TCR originated in a man between 18 and 69 years old in good health. The CDR3 region is CSALEITNTGELFF.